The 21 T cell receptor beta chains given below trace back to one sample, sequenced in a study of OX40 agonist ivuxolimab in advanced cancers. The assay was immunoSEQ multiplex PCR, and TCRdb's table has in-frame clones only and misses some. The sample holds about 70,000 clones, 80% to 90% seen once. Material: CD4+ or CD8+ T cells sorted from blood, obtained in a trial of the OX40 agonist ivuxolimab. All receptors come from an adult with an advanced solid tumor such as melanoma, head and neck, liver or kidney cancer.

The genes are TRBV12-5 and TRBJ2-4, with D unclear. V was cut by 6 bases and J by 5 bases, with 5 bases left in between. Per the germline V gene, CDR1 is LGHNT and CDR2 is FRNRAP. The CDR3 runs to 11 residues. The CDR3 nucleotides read TGTGCTAGTGGCCGCGAAAACATTCAGTACTTC. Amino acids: CASGRENIQYF.

DNA for the CDR3: TGTGCCAGCAACGGACAGGGCCCTGGAAACACCATATATTTT. Amino acids: CASNGQGPGNTIYF. The V and J genes are TRBV2 and TRBJ1-3; 8 bases fit TRBD1. CDR3 length equals 14 residues. Germline V gene lookup returns CDR1 SNHLY and CDR2 FYNNEI. The J segment lost 2 bases and the V segment lost 7 bases, leaving 4 bases of the junction unmatched.

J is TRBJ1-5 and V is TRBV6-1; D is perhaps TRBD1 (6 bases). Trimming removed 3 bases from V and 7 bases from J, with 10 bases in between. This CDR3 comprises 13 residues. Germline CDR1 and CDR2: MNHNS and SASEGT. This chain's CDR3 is CASSESGVQPQHF. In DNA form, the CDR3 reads TGTGCCAGCAGTGAGTCAGGGGTACAGCCCCAGCATTTT.

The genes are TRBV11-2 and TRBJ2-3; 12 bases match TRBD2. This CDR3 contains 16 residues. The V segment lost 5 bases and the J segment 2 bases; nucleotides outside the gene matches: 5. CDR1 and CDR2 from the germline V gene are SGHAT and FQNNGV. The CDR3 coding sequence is TGTGCCAGCAGCCCGCTAGCGGGGGGGCACACAGATACGCAGTATTTT. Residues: CASSPLAGGHTDTQYF.

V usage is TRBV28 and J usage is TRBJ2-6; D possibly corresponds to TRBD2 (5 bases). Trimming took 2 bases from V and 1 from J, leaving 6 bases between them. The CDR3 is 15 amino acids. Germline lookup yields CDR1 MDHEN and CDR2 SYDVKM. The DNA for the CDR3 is TGTGCCAGCAGTTTAGAGGGATCTGGGGCCAACGTCCTGACTTTC. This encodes CASSLEGSGANVLTF.

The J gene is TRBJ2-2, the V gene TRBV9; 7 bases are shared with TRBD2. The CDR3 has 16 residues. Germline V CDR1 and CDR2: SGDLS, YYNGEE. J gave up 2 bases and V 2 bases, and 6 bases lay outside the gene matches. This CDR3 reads CASSVTSSGNTGELFF. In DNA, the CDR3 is TGTGCCAGCAGCGTGACCTCTAGCGGCAACACCGGGGAGCTGTTTTTT.

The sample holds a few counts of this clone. CDR3: CASSPVAGGNQPQHF. CDR3 nucleotides: TGTGCCAGCAGCCCCGTTGCGGGTGGCAATCAGCCCCAGCATTTT. The chain joins TRBV7-9 to TRBJ1-5; D is ambiguous. CDR1 is SEHNR and CDR2 is FQNEAQ in the germline V gene (reference sequence). V was shortened by 5 bases and J by 2 bases, with 13 bases between the two germline ends. The CDR3 totals 15 residues.

CDR3: CASSLDLLGASTDTQYF. For the CDR3, the DNA is TGTGCCAGCAGCTTAGACTTGCTGGGAGCTAGCACAGATACGCAGTATTTT. The V call is TRBV7-2, the J call TRBJ2-3, with a tentative D call TRBD2 (5 bases). Germline assignment: CDR1 SGHTA and CDR2 FQGNSA. V shed 1 base and J shed 0 bases, with 14 bases lying between them. The length of the CDR3 is 17 residues.

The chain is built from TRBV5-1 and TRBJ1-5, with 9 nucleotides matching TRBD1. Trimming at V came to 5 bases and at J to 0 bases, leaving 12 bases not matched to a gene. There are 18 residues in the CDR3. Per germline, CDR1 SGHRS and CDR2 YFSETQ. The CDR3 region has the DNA TGCGCCAGCAGTTATGTAAGGGACAGGGATTATAGCAATCAGCCCCAGCATTTT. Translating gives CASSYVRDRDYSNQPQHF.

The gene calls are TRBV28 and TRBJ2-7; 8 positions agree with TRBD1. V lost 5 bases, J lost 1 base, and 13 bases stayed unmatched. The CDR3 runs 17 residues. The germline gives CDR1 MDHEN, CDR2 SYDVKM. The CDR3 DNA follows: TGTGCCAGCAGTATCGCCCCGGACAGGGCGCTATCCTACGAGCAGTACTTC. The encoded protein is CASSIAPDRALSYEQYF. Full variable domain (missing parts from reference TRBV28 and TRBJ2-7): DVKVTQSSRYLVKRTGEKVFLECVQDMDHENMFWYRQDPGLGLRLIYFSYDVKMKEKGDIPEGYSVSREKKERFSLILESASTNQTSMYLCASSIAPDRALSYEQYFGPGTRLTVT.

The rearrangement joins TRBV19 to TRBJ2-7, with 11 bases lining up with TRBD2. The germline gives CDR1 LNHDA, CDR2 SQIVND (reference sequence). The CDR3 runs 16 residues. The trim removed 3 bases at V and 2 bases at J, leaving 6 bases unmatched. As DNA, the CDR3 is TGTGCCAGTAGTATCATCGGGACTAGCGGTGCCTACGAGCAGTACTTC. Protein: CASSIIGTSGAYEQYF.

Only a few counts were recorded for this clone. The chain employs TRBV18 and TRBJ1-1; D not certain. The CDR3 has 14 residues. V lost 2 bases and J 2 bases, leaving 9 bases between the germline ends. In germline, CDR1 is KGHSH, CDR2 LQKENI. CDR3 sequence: CASSPGSGNTEAFF. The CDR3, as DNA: TGTGCCAGCTCACCAGGCTCGGGAAACACTGAAGCTTTCTTT. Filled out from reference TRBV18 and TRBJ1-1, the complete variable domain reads NAGVMQNPRHLVRRRGQEARLRCSPMKGHSHVYWYRQLPEEGLKFMVYLQKENIIDESGMPKERFSAEFPKEGPSILRIQQVVRGDSAAYFCASSPGSGNTEAFFGQGTRLTVV.

CDR3 in DNA: TGTGCCAGCAGCCCCATAGGGACTTCGCAGTTCTTC. Translation gives CASSPIGTSQFF. The chain is built from TRBV28 and TRBJ2-1; maybe TRBD2 (6 bases). Deletions cut 6 bases from V and 12 bases from J, with 15 bases between. Germline assignment: CDR1 MDHEN and CDR2 SYDVKM. The CDR3 covers 12 residues.

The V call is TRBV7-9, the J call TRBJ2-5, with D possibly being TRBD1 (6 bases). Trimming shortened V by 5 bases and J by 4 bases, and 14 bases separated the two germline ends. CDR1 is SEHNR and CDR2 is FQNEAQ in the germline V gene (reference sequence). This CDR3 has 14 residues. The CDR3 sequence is CASSPSIGGETQYF. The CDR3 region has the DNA TGTGCCAGCAGCCCTTCGATAGGGGGAGAGACCCAGTACTTC. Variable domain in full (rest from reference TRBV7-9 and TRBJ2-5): DTGVSQNPRHKITKRGQNVTFRCDPISEHNRLYWYRQTLGQGPEFLTYFQNEAQLEKSRLLSDRFSAERPKGSFSTLEIQRTEQGDSAMYLCASSPSIGGETQYFGPGTRLLVL.

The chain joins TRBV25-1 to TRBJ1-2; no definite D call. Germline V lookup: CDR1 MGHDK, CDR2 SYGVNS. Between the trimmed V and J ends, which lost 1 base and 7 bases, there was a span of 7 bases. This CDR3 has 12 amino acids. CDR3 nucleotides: TGTGCCAGCAGTGAATTGAACCGTGGCTACACCTTC. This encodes CASSELNRGYTF.

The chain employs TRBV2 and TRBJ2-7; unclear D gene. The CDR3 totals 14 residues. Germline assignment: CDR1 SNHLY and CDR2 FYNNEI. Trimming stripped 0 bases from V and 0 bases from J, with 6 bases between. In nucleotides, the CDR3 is TGTGCCAGCAGTGAAGCGCGGCACTCCTACGAGCAGTACTTC. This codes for CASSEARHSYEQYF.

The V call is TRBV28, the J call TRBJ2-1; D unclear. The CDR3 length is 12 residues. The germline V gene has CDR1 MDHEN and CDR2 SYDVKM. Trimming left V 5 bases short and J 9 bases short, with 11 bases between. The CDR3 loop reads CASSPLVGEQFF. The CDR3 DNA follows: TGTGCCAGCAGTCCCCTAGTCGGTGAGCAGTTCTTC.

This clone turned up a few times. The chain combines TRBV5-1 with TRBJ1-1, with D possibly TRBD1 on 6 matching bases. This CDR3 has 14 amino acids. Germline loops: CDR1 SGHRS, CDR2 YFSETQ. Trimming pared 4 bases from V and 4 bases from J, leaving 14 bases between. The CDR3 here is CASSIGQRITEAFF. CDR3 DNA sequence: TGCGCCAGCAGCATCGGACAGAGAATCACTGAAGCTTTCTTT.

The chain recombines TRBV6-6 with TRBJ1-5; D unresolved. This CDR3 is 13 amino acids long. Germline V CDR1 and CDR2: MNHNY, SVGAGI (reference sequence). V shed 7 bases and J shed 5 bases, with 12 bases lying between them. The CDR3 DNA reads TGTGCCAGCACCACCCCGCCGGATCAGCCCCAGCATTTT. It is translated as CASTTPPDQPQHF.

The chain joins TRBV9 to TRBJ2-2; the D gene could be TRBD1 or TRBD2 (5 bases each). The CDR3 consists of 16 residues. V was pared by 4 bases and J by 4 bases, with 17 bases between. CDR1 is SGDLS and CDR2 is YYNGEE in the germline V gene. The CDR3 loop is CASSPRGRDLTGELFF. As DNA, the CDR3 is TGTGCCAGCAGCCCGAGGGGCAGGGACCTCACCGGGGAGCTGTTTTTT.

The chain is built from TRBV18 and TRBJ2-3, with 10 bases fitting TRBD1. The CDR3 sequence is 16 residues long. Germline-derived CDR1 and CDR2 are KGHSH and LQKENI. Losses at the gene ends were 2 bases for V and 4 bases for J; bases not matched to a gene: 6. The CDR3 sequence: CASSPLRQGAADTQYF. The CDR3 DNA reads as TGTGCCAGCTCACCATTGAGACAGGGGGCGGCAGATACGCAGTATTTT.